Listed below are T cell receptor beta chains from one sample, sequenced in a study of OX40 agonist ivuxolimab in advanced cancers. Assay: immunoSEQ multiplex PCR; the TCRdb copy retains only in-frame clones and omits some. The sample has around 94,000 clones, 92% seen once. Material: CD4+ or CD8+ T cells sorted from blood, obtained in a trial of the OX40 agonist ivuxolimab. The receptors were sampled from an adult with an advanced solid tumor such as melanoma, head and neck, liver or kidney cancer. Each CDR3 is given with its conserved first and last residue. D genes are given only for firm matches. Size is stated for part of the rows, as once, few or many counts, or as a class when the clone is expanded.

cdr3_nt cdr3_aa d_call clone_size j_call v_call
TGTGCCAGCAGTCCCGGACTTCTGAACACTGAAGCTTTCTTT CASSPGLLNTEAFF . . TRBJ1-1 TRBV6-5
TGTGCCAGCAGCAGGACAGCGGGCTGGAACACTGAAGCTTTCTTT CASSRTAGWNTEAFF . . TRBJ1-1 TRBV13
TGTGCCAGCAGCTTTCTAGCGGGAGCCTACAATGAGCAGTTCTTC CASSFLAGAYNEQFF TRBD2 . TRBJ2-1 TRBV11-2
TGTGCCAGCAGCCTCACAGGGGGATATCACAATGAGCAGTTCTTC CASSLTGGYHNEQFF TRBD1 once TRBJ2-1 TRBV14
TGTGCCAGCAGCCGGACTAGCGACTACGAGCAGTACTTC CASSRTSDYEQYF TRBD2 . TRBJ2-7 TRBV7-8
TGCAGCGTAACCAAGGGGGGGCCAGGGGGCGAGCAGTACTTC CSVTKGGPGGEQYF . once TRBJ2-7 TRBV29-1
TGCGCCAGCAGCCGGATGACTAGCGGGAGGGCCGAGCAGTACTTC CASSRMTSGRAEQYF TRBD2 . TRBJ2-7 TRBV4-1
TGTGCCAGCAATGCAGACAGGGGTGTTCAGCCCCAGCATTTT CASNADRGVQPQHF TRBD1 . TRBJ1-5 TRBV28
TGTGCCAGTAAGGGACTCCTGGCGGGCTTTACTGAAGCTTTCTTT CASKGLLAGFTEAFF . . TRBJ1-1 TRBV19
TGTGCCACCAGCAGAGCGACAAGAGGAAACACCATATATTTT CATSRATRGNTIYF . . TRBJ1-3 TRBV15
TGTGCAAGTCGCCCCCCGTATGGGACTAGCGGAAACAATGAGCAGTTCTTC CASRPPYGTSGNNEQFF . . TRBJ2-1 TRBV12-2
TGTGCCAGCAGTGACCACCCCTACAGGGAGCGGGACTATGGCTACACCTTC CASSDHPYRERDYGYTF . . TRBJ1-2 TRBV6-4
TGTGCCACCAGTCTCGGGCTAGCGGTGAACACCGGGGAGCTGTTTTTT CATSLGLAVNTGELFF TRBD2 . TRBJ2-2 TRBV15